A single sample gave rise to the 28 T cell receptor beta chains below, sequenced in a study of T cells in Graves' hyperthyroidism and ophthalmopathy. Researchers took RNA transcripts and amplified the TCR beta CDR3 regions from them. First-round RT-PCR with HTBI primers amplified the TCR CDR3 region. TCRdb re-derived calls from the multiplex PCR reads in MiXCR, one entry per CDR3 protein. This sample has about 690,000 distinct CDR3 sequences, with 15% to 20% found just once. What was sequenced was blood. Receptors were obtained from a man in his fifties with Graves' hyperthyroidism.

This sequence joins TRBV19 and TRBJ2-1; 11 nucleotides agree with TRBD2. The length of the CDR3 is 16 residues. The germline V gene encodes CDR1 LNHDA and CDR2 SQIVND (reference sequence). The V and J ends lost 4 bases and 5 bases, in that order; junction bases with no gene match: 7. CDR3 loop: CASSTGTSGGDNEQFF. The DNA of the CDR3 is TGTGCCAGTAGTACCGGGACTAGCGGAGGGGACAATGAGCAGTTCTTC. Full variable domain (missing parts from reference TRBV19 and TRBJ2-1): DGGITQSPKYLFRKEGQNVTLSCEQNLNHDAMYWYRQDPGQGLRLIYYSQIVNDFQKGDIAEGYSVSREKKESFPLTVTSAQKNPTAFYLCASSTGTSGGDNEQFFGPGTRLTVL.

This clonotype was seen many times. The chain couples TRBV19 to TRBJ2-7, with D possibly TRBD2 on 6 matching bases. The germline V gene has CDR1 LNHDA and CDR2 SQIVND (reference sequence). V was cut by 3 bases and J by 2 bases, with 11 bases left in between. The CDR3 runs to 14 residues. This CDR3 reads CASSIGTETYEQYF. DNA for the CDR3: TGTGCCAGTAGTATTGGGACTGAAACCTACGAGCAGTACTTC.

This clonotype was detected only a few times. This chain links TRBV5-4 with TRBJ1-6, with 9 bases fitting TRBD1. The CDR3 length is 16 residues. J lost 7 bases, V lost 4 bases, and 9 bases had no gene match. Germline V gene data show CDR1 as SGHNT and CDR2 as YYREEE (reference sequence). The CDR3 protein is CASSVPGQGQNSPLHF. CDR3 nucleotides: TGTGCCAGCAGCGTGCCGGGACAGGGACAGAATTCACCCCTCCACTTT.

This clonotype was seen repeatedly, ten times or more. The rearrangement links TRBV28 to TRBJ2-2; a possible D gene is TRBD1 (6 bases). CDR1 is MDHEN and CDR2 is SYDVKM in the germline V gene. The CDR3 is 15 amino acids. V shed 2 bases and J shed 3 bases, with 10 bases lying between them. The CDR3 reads CASSLGTYHTGELFF. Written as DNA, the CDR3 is TGTGCCAGCAGTTTAGGGACATACCACACCGGGGAGCTGTTTTTT.

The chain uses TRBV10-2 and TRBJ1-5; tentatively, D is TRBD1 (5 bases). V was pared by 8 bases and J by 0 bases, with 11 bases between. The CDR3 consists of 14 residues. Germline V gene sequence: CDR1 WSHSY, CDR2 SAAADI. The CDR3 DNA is TGCGCCAGCGCGACAGCCGATAGCAATCAGCCCCAGCATTTT. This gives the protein CASATADSNQPQHF.

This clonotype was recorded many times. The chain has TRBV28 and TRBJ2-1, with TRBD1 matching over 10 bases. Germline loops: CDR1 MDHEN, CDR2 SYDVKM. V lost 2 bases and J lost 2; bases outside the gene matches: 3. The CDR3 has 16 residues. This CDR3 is CASSLATGGPYNEQFF. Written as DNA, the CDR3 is TGTGCCAGCAGTTTAGCGACAGGGGGCCCCTACAATGAGCAGTTCTTC. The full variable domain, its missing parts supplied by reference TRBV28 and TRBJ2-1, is DVKVTQSSRYLVKRTGEKVFLECVQDMDHENMFWYRQDPGLGLRLIYFSYDVKMKEKGDIPEGYSVSREKKERFSLILESASTNQTSMYLCASSLATGGPYNEQFFGPGTRLTVL.

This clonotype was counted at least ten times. The CDR3 protein is CASSHDQYNEQFF. Written as DNA, the CDR3 is TGTGCCAGCAGTCACGACCAATACAATGAGCAGTTCTTC. This rearrangement joins TRBV2 to TRBJ2-1; D is unclear. This CDR3 spans 13 amino acids. Trimming took off 5 bases at V and 4 bases at J, with 9 bases between the two ends. In germline, CDR1 is SNHLY, CDR2 FYNNEI.

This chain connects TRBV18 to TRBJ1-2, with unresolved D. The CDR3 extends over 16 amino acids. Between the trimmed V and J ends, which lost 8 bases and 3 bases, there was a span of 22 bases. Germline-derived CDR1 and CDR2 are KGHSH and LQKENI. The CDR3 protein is CASPTPDGEGDYGYTF. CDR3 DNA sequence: TGTGCCAGCCCTACCCCCGACGGAGAGGGAGACTATGGCTACACCTTC.

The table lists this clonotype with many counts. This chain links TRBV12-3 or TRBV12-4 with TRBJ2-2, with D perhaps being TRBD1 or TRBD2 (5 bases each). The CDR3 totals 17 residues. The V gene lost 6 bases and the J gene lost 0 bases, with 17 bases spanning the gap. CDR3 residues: CASRLRGTPANTGELFF. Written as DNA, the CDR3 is TGTGCCAGCAGATTAAGAGGGACGCCGGCGAACACCGGGGAGCTGTTTTTT.

DNA for the CDR3: TGTGCCATCAGTGGTGGACAGGGGGATGGCTACACCTTC. Encoded protein: CAISGGQGDGYTF. J is TRBJ1-2 and V is TRBV10-3; 10 bases align to TRBD1. The CDR3 runs to 13 residues. From germline, CDR1 is ENHRY and CDR2 SYGVKD. After removal of 4 bases from V and 6 bases from J, the junction contained 2 bases not matched to a gene.

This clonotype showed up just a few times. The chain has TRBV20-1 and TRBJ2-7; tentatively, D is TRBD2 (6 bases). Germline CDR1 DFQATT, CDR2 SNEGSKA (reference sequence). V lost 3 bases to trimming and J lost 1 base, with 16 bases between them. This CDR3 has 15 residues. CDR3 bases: TGCAGTGCTAGTACATGGGACGGACTATCCTACGAGCAGTACTTC. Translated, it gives CSASTWDGLSYEQYF.

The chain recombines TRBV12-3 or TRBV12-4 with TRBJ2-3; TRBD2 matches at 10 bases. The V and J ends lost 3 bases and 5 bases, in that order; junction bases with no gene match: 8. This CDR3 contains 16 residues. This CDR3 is CASSFSLAGVRDTQYF. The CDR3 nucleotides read TGTGCCAGCAGTTTTAGCCTAGCGGGGGTCCGAGATACGCAGTATTTT.

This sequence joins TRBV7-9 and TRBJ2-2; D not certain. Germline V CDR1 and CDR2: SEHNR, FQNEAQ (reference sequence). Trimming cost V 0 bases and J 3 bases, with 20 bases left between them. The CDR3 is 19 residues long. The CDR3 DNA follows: TGTGCCAGCAGCTTAGCGAGAGATAATTGGCTGTCCGACACCGGGGAGCTGTTTTTT. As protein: CASSLARDNWLSDTGELFF.

The CDR3 region has the DNA TGTACCTGCCGCGGGGCCTCCTCTAATACGCAGTATTTT. Its translation is CTCRGASSNTQYF. V and J are TRBV19 and TRBJ2-3; possible D gene TRBD2, 6 bases. The CDR3 sequence is 13 residues long. Germline values: CDR1 LNHDA, CDR2 SQIVND (reference sequence).

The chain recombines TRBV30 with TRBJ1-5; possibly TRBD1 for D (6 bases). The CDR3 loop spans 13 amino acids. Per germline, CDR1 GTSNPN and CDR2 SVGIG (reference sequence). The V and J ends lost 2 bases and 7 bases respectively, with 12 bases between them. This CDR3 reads CAWSSQGRQPQHF. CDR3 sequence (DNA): TGTGCCTGGAGTTCACAGGGTAGGCAGCCCCAGCATTTT.

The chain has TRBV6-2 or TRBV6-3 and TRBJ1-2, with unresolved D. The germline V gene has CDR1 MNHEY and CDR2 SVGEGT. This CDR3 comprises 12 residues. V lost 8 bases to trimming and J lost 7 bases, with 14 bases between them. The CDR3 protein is CASGESVGGYTF. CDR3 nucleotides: TGTGCCAGCGGAGAGAGTGTGGGTGGCTACACCTTC.

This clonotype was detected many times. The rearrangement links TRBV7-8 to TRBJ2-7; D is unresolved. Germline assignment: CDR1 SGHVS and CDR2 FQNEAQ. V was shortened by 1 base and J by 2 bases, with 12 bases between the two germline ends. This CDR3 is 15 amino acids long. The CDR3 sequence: CASSLGLPITYEQYF. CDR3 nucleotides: TGTGCCAGCAGCTTAGGGCTACCGATAACCTACGAGCAGTACTTC.

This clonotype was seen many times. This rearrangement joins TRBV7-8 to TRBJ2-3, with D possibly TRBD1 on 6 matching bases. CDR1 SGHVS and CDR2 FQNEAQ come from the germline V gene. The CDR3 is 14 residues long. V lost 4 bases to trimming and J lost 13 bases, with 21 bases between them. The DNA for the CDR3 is TGTGCCAGCAGCTCAATTTCCGGGACACCGAGGGAGTATTTT. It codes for CASSSISGTPREYF.

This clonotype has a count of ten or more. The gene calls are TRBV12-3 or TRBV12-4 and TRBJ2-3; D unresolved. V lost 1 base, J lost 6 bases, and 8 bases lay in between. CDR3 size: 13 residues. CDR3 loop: CASSLGPADTQYF. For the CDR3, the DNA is TGTGCCAGCAGTTTAGGCCCCGCGGATACGCAGTATTTT.

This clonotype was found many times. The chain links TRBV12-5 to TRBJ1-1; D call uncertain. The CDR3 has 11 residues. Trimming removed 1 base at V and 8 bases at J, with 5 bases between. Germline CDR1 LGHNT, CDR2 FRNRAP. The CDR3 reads CASGLDSEAFF. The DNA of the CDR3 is TGTGCTAGTGGTTTGGATTCCGAAGCTTTCTTT.

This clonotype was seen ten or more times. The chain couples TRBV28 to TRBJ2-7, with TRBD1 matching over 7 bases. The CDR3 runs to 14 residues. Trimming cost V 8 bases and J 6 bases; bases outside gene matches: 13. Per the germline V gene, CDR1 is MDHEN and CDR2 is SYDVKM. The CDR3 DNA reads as TGTGCCAGCGGTATAGACAGGGCGACGCGCGAGCAGTACTTC. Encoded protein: CASGIDRATREQYF.

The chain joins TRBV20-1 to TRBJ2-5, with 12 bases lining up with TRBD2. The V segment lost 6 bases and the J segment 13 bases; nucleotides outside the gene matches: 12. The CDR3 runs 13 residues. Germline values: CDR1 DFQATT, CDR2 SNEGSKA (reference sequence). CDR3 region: CSAKLSATSGRYF. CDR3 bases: TGCAGTGCAAAACTCTCCGCGACTAGCGGGAGGTACTTC.

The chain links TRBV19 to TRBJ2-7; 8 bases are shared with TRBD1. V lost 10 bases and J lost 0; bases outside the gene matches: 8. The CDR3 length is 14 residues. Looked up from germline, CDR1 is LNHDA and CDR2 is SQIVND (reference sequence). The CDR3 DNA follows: TGTGCCACAAGACAGGGGACAAGCTCCTACGAGCAGTACTTC. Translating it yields CATRQGTSSYEQYF.

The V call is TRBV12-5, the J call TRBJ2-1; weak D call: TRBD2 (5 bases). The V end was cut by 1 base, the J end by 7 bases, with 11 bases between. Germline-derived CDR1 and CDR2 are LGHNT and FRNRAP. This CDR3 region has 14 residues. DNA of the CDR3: TGTGCTAGTGGTTTGGGACAAAGAGGGAATGAGCAGTTCTTC. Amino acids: CASGLGQRGNEQFF.

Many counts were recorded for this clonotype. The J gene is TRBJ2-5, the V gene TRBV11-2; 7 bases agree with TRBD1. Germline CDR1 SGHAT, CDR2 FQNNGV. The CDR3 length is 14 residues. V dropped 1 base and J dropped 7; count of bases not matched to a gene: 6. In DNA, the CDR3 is TGTGCCAGCAGCTTAGCCACAGGGGCACGGACCCAGTACTTC. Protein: CASSLATGARTQYF. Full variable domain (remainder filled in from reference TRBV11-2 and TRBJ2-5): EAGVAQSPRYKIIEKRQSVAFWCNPISGHATLYWYQQILGQGPKLLIQFQNNGVVDDSQLPKDRFSAERLKGVDSTLKIQPAKLEDSAVYLCASSLATGARTQYFGPGTRLLVL.

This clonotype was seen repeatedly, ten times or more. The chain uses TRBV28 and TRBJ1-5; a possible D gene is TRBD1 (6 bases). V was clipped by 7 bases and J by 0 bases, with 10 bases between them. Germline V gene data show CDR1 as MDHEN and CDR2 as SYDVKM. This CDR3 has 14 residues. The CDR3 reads CASKTGLSNQPQHF. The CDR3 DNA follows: TGTGCCAGCAAGACAGGACTTAGCAATCAGCCCCAGCATTTT. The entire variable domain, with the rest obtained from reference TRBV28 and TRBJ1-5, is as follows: DVKVTQSSRYLVKRTGEKVFLECVQDMDHENMFWYRQDPGLGLRLIYFSYDVKMKEKGDIPEGYSVSREKKERFSLILESASTNQTSMYLCASKTGLSNQPQHFGDGTRLSIL.

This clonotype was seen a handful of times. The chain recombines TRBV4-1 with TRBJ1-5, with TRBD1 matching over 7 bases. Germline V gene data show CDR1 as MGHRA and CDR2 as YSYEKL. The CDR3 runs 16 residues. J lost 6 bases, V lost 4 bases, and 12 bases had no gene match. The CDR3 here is CASSLTGQERGQPQHF. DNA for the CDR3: TGCGCCAGCAGCCTAACCGGACAGGAGCGGGGTCAGCCCCAGCATTTT.

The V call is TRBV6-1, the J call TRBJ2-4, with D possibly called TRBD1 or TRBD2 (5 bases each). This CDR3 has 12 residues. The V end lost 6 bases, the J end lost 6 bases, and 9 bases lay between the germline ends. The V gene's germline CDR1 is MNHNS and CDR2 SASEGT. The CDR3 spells CASRGPSNIQYF. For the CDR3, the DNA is TGTGCCAGCAGGGGACCATCAAACATTCAGTACTTC.